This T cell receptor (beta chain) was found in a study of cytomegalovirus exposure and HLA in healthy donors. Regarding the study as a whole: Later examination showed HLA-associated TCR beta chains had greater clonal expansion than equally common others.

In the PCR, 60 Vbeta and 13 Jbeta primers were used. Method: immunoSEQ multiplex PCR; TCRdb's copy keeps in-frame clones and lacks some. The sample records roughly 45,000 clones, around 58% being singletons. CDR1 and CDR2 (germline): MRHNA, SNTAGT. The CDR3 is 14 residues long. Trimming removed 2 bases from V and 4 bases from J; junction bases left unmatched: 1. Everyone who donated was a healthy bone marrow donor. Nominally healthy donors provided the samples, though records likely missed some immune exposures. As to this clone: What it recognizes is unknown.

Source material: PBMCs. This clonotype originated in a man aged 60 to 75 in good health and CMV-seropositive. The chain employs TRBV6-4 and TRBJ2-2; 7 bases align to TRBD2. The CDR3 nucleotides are TGTGCCAGCAGTGACGGGAGGGCCACCGGGGAGCTGTTTTTT. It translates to CASSDGRATGELFF.